This passage covers 31 T cell receptor beta chains from one sample sequenced in a study of blood T cell repertoires in COVID-19. Only in-frame clones appear in the TCRdb table, and some are missing; sequencing was by immunoSEQ multiplex PCR. Of approximately 210,000 clones in the sample, around 75% are singletons; the top ten hold approximately 5.3%. Sequenced input: peripheral blood. All receptors derive from a human donor in a cohort sampled during active COVID-19.

This CDR3 reads CASSQGTGGSGANVLTF. CDR3 in DNA: TGTGCCAGCAGCCAAGGGACAGGGGGCTCTGGGGCCAACGTCCTGACTTTC. The V call is TRBV3-1 (or the pseudogene TRBV3-2), the J call TRBJ2-6; 10 positions match TRBD1. With V trimmed by 1 base and J by 0 bases, 0 bases remained unmatched. Germline CDR1 is LGHDT and CDR2 is YNNKEL (reference sequence). The CDR3 extends over 17 amino acids.

This clone showed up just a few times. The sample carries other DNA sequences with the same CDR3. The rearrangement joins TRBV19 to TRBJ2-7; 8 bases map to TRBD1. The germline V gene encodes CDR1 LNHDA and CDR2 SQIVND (reference sequence). The CDR3 is 12 residues long. Losses at the gene ends were 5 bases for V and 3 bases for J; bases not matched to a gene: 0. The CDR3 nucleotides are TGTGCCAGTAGTGACAGGGGCTACGAGCAGTACTTC. Encoded protein: CASSDRGYEQYF.

The chain carries TRBV7-2 and TRBJ2-5, with 12 bases matching TRBD2. V lost 5 bases, J lost 5 bases, and 9 bases stayed unmatched. The V gene's germline CDR1 is SGHTA and CDR2 FQGNSA. The CDR3 loop spans 16 amino acids. The CDR3 nucleotides read TGTGCCAGCAGCCTCGACCTAGCGGGAGGGCGGGAGACCCAGTACTTC. This codes for CASSLDLAGGRETQYF.

The chain combines TRBV19 with TRBJ2-3; weak D call: TRBD1 (6 bases). Germline CDR1 LNHDA, CDR2 SQIVND (reference sequence). V was clipped by 4 bases and J by 1 base, with 9 bases between them. CDR3 length equals 14 residues. CDR3 coding DNA: TGTGCCAGTAGTACAGGGGTTGGCACAGATACGCAGTATTTT. Protein sequence: CASSTGVGTDTQYF.

The rearrangement uses TRBV28 and TRBJ1-2; the D gene is possibly TRBD1 (6 bases). CDR1 and CDR2 (germline): MDHEN, SYDVKM. Trimming left V 4 bases short and J 2 bases short, with 20 bases between. CDR3 length: 17 amino acids. In DNA form, the CDR3 reads TGTGCCAGCAGTTCCTTTCCCCGGACAGCTGGAAACTATGGCTACACCTTC. It yields the protein CASSSFPRTAGNYGYTF.

The chain couples TRBV11-2 to TRBJ2-7, with TRBD2 matching 8 bases. With 3 bases clipped from V and 1 base from J, the junction kept 5 bases outside the gene matches. Germline V gene data show CDR1 as SGHAT and CDR2 as FQNNGV. The CDR3 covers 15 residues. The CDR3, as DNA: TGTGCCAGCAGCTTTACCAGCGGGAGATCCTACGAGCAGTACTTC. Amino acids: CASSFTSGRSYEQYF.

The rearrangement links TRBV11-1 to TRBJ2-1, with D maybe TRBD2 (8 bases). V was shortened by 10 bases and J by 0 bases, with 19 bases between the two germline ends. In germline, CDR1 is SGHAT, CDR2 FQDESV (reference sequence). This CDR3 is 16 amino acids long. This chain's CDR3 is CATRGTSGSSYNEQFF. CDR3 nucleotide sequence: TGTGCCACCAGGGGGACCAGCGGGAGCTCCTACAATGAGCAGTTCTTC.

The chain uses TRBV27 and TRBJ2-7, with D perhaps matching TRBD1 (6 bases). CDR3 length: 13 residues. Deletions cut 5 bases from V and 4 bases from J, with 12 bases between. Germline V gene data show CDR1 as MNHEY and CDR2 as SMNVEV (reference sequence). In nucleotides, the CDR3 is TGTGCCAGCAGTCGGGACACCCAATACGAGCAGTACTTC. It yields the protein CASSRDTQYEQYF.

This chain joins TRBV5-1 and TRBJ1-4, with TRBD1 identical over 9 bases. Germline V gives CDR1 SGHRS, CDR2 YFSETQ. This CDR3 is 17 amino acids long. Trimming cost V 4 bases and J 4 bases; bases outside gene matches: 11. CDR3 nucleotide sequence: TGCGCCAGCAGCGTTGGACAGGGGATACGAGTTAATGAAAAACTGTTTTTT. The encoded protein is CASSVGQGIRVNEKLFF. Together with reference TRBV5-1 and TRBJ1-4, the CDR3 gives the full variable domain: KAGVTQTPRYLIKTRGQQVTLSCSPISGHRSVSWYQQTPGQGLQFLFEYFSETQRNKGNFPGRFSGRQFSNSRSEMNVSTLELGDSALYLCASSVGQGIRVNEKLFFGSGTQLSVL.

The rearrangement links TRBV9 to TRBJ2-1; D uncertain. CDR3 size: 16 residues. Germline CDR1 and CDR2: SGDLS and YYNGEE. Trimming removed 0 bases at V and 0 bases at J, with 10 bases between. Here the CDR3 DNA reads TGTGCCAGCAGCGTAGCTTCAAGCGTCTCCTACAATGAGCAGTTCTTC. Encoded protein: CASSVASSVSYNEQFF. Full variable domain (rest looked up from reference TRBV9 and TRBJ2-1): DSGVTQTPKHLITATGQRVTLRCSPRSGDLSVYWYQQSLDQGLQFLIQYYNGEERAKGNILERFSAQQFPDLHSELNLSSLELGDSALYFCASSVASSVSYNEQFFGPGTRLTVL.

The V call is TRBV6-2 or TRBV6-3, the J call TRBJ1-1; 7 bases map to TRBD1. Germline V lookup: CDR1 MNHEY, CDR2 SVGEGT. V lost 5 bases to trimming and J lost 0 bases; unmatched junction nucleotides: 6. The CDR3 is 15 amino acids. CDR3 coding DNA: TGTGCCAGCAGTAAGCCGGGACAGATGAACACTGAAGCTTTCTTT. Residues: CASSKPGQMNTEAFF.

The chain has TRBV4-2 and TRBJ1-3; 9 bases map to TRBD1. J lost 3 bases, V lost 0 bases, and 6 bases had no gene match. The germline gives CDR1 LGHNA, CDR2 YNFKEQ. This CDR3 comprises 17 residues. Written as DNA, the CDR3 is TGTGCCAGCAGCCAAGAACTACAGGGGGCGGTTGGAAACACCATATATTTT. Its protein is CASSQELQGAVGNTIYF.

This clone has just one count. CDR3 nucleotides: TGTGCCAGCTCACCGATGGCGGGAGGGGGCTACGAGCAGTACTTC. Encoded protein: CASSPMAGGGYEQYF. The J gene is TRBJ2-7, the V gene TRBV18; 9 nucleotides match TRBD2. Germline values: CDR1 KGHSH, CDR2 LQKENI. With 3 bases clipped from V and 3 bases from J, the junction kept 6 bases outside the gene matches. The CDR3 sequence is 15 residues long.

The chain has TRBV28 and TRBJ2-5, with D perhaps TRBD2 (5 bases). V was clipped by 3 bases and J by 1 base, with 9 bases between them. This CDR3 spans 14 amino acids. Looked up from germline, CDR1 is MDHEN and CDR2 is SYDVKM. This chain's CDR3 is CASSFERVQETQYF. The CDR3 region has the DNA TGTGCCAGCAGTTTTGAGAGGGTCCAAGAGACCCAGTACTTC.

This chain uses TRBV9 with TRBJ1-3; TRBD1 matches 7 bases. The CDR3 extends over 14 amino acids. Germline CDR1 SGDLS, CDR2 YYNGEE. With V trimmed by 3 bases and J by 2 bases, 2 bases remained unmatched. The CDR3, as DNA: TGTGCCAGCAGCGCCGACAGGGCTGGAAACACCATATATTTT. Translated, it gives CASSADRAGNTIYF.

The rearrangement links TRBV27 to TRBJ2-7; the D gene is possibly TRBD2 (6 bases). V dropped 4 bases and J dropped 3 bases, with 10 bases sitting between them. CDR1 MNHEY and CDR2 SMNVEV come from the germline V gene (reference sequence). The CDR3 is made up of 13 amino acids. CDR3 nucleotide sequence: TGTGCCAGCAGTTCCGGGACTTTCTACGAGCAGTACTTC. Translating gives CASSSGTFYEQYF.

The chain employs TRBV7-8 and TRBJ2-7; D remains unclear. Deletions cut 2 bases from V and 3 bases from J, with 5 bases between. The CDR3 covers 12 residues. The germline V gene encodes CDR1 SGHVS and CDR2 FQNEAQ. In DNA form, the CDR3 reads TGTGCCAGCAGCTTACTAGTCTACGAGCAGTACTTC. Protein sequence: CASSLLVYEQYF.

The chain links TRBV5-4 to TRBJ2-3; tentative D call: TRBD2 (6 bases). Trimming pared 3 bases from V and 1 base from J, leaving 9 bases between. Germline CDR1 is SGHNT and CDR2 is YYREEE (reference sequence). This CDR3 is built from 14 residues. The CDR3 bases are TGTGCCAGCAGCTCGGAGGGCGGCACAGATACGCAGTATTTT. It yields the protein CASSSEGGTDTQYF. The whole variable domain, remainder taken from reference TRBV5-4 and TRBJ2-3, is ETGVTQSPTHLIKTRGQQVTLRCSSQSGHNTVSWYQQALGQGPQFIFQYYREEENGRGNFPPRFSGLQFPNYSSELNVNALELDDSALYLCASSSEGGTDTQYFGPGTRLTVL.

This clone was seen a few times. V and J are TRBV5-4 and TRBJ2-3, with TRBD2 matching over 7 bases. Trimming removed 4 bases from V and 0 bases from J; junction bases left unmatched: 11. Germline values: CDR1 SGHNT, CDR2 YYREEE (reference sequence). The CDR3 is made up of 17 amino acids. The CDR3 protein is CASSPPFGLDSTDTQYF. DNA of the CDR3: TGTGCCAGCAGCCCCCCTTTTGGACTAGACAGCACAGATACGCAGTATTTT.

The chain carries TRBV5-1 and TRBJ1-2, with D unresolved. V gave up 1 base and J gave up 3 bases, with 10 bases separating them. This CDR3 has 14 amino acids. CDR1 is SGHRS and CDR2 is YFSETQ in the germline V gene. The CDR3 loop is CASSLRNRHYGYTF. The CDR3 DNA follows: TGCGCCAGCAGCTTGAGGAACAGACACTATGGCTACACCTTC.

The rearrangement uses TRBV24-1 and TRBJ2-7; weak D call: TRBD1 (6 bases). Germline lookup yields CDR1 KGHDR and CDR2 SFDVKD. The CDR3 is 15 residues long. The V end was cut by 3 bases, the J end by 7 bases, with 18 bases between. CDR3 bases: TGTGCCACCAGTGATCGGACAGCCCTCCGGGGAGAGCAGTACTTC. Translated, it gives CATSDRTALRGEQYF.

This clone was seen only a few times. The rearrangement joins TRBV28 to TRBJ2-7, with 11 positions matching TRBD2. In germline, CDR1 is MDHEN, CDR2 SYDVKM. The CDR3 loop spans 16 amino acids. Trimming removed 5 bases from V and 2 bases from J; junction bases left unmatched: 8. DNA of the CDR3: TGTGCCAGCAGTGCGGGCCTTAGCGGGAGGGCCTACGAGCAGTACTTC. This sequence encodes CASSAGLSGRAYEQYF.

The chain uses TRBV6-6 and TRBJ2-5, with a possible D match to TRBD2 (6 bases). The J call may be wrong; the DNA end is better matched by TRBJ2-7. There are 13 residues in the CDR3. The germline gives CDR1 MNHNY, CDR2 SVGAGI (reference sequence). CDR3 sequence (DNA): TGTGCCAGCACTACTAGCAGCCCCTACGAGCAGTACTTC. Translation gives CASTTSSPYEQYF.

V is TRBV7-9 and J is TRBJ1-1; 12 positions agree with TRBD1. The CDR3 covers 14 residues. Germline V gives CDR1 SEHNR, CDR2 FQNEAQ (reference sequence). J was trimmed by 13 bases and V by 2 bases; bases with no gene match: 8. DNA for the CDR3: TGTGCCAGCAGCTTACCGGGACAGGGGGCATATCATTTCTTT. It encodes CASSLPGQGAYHFF.

The chain carries TRBV15 and TRBJ2-2; TRBD1 might be the D (5 bases). There are 16 residues in the CDR3. The V and J ends lost 1 base and 1 base respectively, with 10 bases between them. Per germline, CDR1 LNHNV and CDR2 YYDKDF (reference sequence). CDR3 sequence: CATSRGGQGNTGELFF. The CDR3 coding sequence is TGTGCCACCAGCAGAGGAGGCCAGGGGAACACCGGGGAGCTGTTTTTT. The full variable domain, completed using reference TRBV15 and TRBJ2-2, is DAMVIQNPRYQVTQFGKPVTLSCSQTLNHNVMYWYQQKSSQAPKLLFHYYDKDFNNEADTPDNFQSRRPNTSFCFLDIRSPGLGDTAMYLCATSRGGQGNTGELFFGEGSRLTVL.

As to this clone: The sample carries other DNA sequences with the same CDR3. The rearrangement links TRBV9 to TRBJ2-2; TRBD1 matches at 7 bases. Germline loops: CDR1 SGDLS, CDR2 YYNGEE. J gave up 5 bases and V 0 bases, and 4 bases lay outside the gene matches. This CDR3 contains 15 residues. The CDR3 sequence: CASSVGQGRTGELFF. CDR3 DNA sequence: TGTGCCAGCAGCGTAGGACAGGGCCGAACCGGGGAGCTGTTTTTT. Full variable domain (remainder filled in from reference TRBV9 and TRBJ2-2): DSGVTQTPKHLITATGQRVTLRCSPRSGDLSVYWYQQSLDQGLQFLIQYYNGEERAKGNILERFSAQQFPDLHSELNLSSLELGDSALYFCASSVGQGRTGELFFGEGSRLTVL.

This chain joins TRBV18 and TRBJ2-7; a weak D match, TRBD2 (5 bases). The CDR3 is 11 residues long. Trimming took off 5 bases at V and 3 bases at J, with 5 bases between the two ends. Germline V gene data show CDR1 as KGHSH and CDR2 as LQKENI. This CDR3 reads CASSEGYEQYF. In nucleotides, the CDR3 is TGTGCCAGCTCAGAGGGCTACGAGCAGTACTTC.

The V gene is TRBV28, the J gene TRBJ2-7, with D perhaps matching TRBD1 (6 bases). The CDR3 spans 15 residues. V was trimmed by 4 bases and J by 1 base, leaving 14 bases between them. Germline V CDR1 and CDR2: MDHEN, SYDVKM. This chain's CDR3 is CASSSSGVGSYEQYF. Written as DNA, the CDR3 is TGTGCCAGCAGTTCTTCAGGGGTGGGGTCCTACGAGCAGTACTTC.

The chain links TRBV27 to TRBJ1-1; D not resolved. The CDR3 loop spans 13 amino acids. V was cut by 6 bases and J by 5 bases, with 13 bases left in between. Germline V gives CDR1 MNHEY, CDR2 SMNVEV (reference sequence). The CDR3 bases are TGTGCCAGCAGCGCTAATGCGGTGACTGAAGCTTTCTTT. Translated, it gives CASSANAVTEAFF.

The V and J genes are TRBV18 and TRBJ2-1; D is possibly TRBD2 (6 bases). CDR1 KGHSH and CDR2 LQKENI come from the germline V gene. With 4 bases removed from V and 7 bases from J, the gap between germline ends came to 20 bases. The CDR3 covers 16 residues. CDR3 region: CASSRSGGGWENEQFF. Written as DNA, the CDR3 is TGTGCCAGCTCACGTAGCGGAGGAGGATGGGAAAATGAGCAGTTCTTC.

This clone has at least ten counts. This chain connects TRBV11-1 to TRBJ2-1, with 8 bases identical to TRBD2. In germline, CDR1 is SGHAT, CDR2 FQDESV (reference sequence). Trimming at V came to 0 bases and at J to 5 bases, leaving 9 bases not matched to a gene. CDR3 size: 17 residues. The CDR3 reads CASSLALGGTRDNEQFF. DNA of the CDR3: TGTGCCAGCAGCTTAGCTTTGGGCGGGACTAGGGACAATGAGCAGTTCTTC.